This is a list of T cell receptor beta chains from one sample in a study of T cell responses to AZD1222 COVID-19 vaccine. Some clones are missing from TCRdb's copy, which holds only in-frame ones; the method was immunoSEQ multiplex PCR. The table lists around 150,000 clones, approximately 88% of them singletons. The source material was peripheral blood, sampled on day 0 of AZD1222 vaccination. These receptors originate from an adult in good health. CDR3s include the opening cysteine and the closing phenylalanine or tryptophan. The D gene is left open where the match is weak. Not every row has a clone size; where given, it reads once, few, many or a size class.

cdr3_aa | cdr3_nt | j_call | clone_size | v_call | d_call
CASSPATGRRETQYF | TGTGCCAGCTCACCAGCAACAGGGCGGCGGGAGACCCAGTACTTC | TRBJ2-5 | once | TRBV18 | -
CASSSLFGTQDYGYTF | TGTGCCAGCAGCTCTCTCTTCGGGACGCAAGACTATGGCTACACCTTC | TRBJ1-2 | - | TRBV7-8 | -
CATSTNREGYGYTF | TGTGCCACAAGTACCAACAGGGAGGGCTATGGCTACACCTTC | TRBJ1-2 | - | TRBV24-1 | -
CASSPTSGKNIQYF | TGTGCCAGCAGCCCGACTAGCGGGAAAAACATTCAGTACTTC | TRBJ2-4 | - | TRBV3-1/TRBV3-2 | TRBD2
CASSLGTPIPSQYF | TGTGCCAGCAGCTTGGGGACTCCTATCCCTTCGCAGTATTTT | TRBJ2-3 | - | TRBV7-2 | -
CASSNRGKSLYEQYF | TGTGCCAGCAGCAACAGGGGGAAATCTTTATACGAGCAGTACTTC | TRBJ2-7 | - | TRBV11-1 | TRBD1
CASTGSTNEKLFF | TGTGCCAGTACAGGGAGCACTAATGAAAAACTGTTTTTT | TRBJ1-4 | - | TRBV19 | -
CASSRDSLGPGNTIYF | TGTGCCAGCAGTCGCGACAGCCTGGGGCCTGGAAACACCATATATTTT | TRBJ1-3 | - | TRBV6-6 | -
CASSGRGGIEKLFF | TGTGCCAGTAGTGGCCGAGGGGGGATTGAAAAACTGTTTTTT | TRBJ1-4 | - | TRBV19 | -
CATSRDGTLGNQPQHF | TGTGCCACCAGCAGAGACGGGACACTCGGCAATCAGCCCCAGCATTTT | TRBJ1-5 | - | TRBV15 | -
CASSQDQGSEQYF | TGTGCCAGCAGCCAAGATCAGGGGAGCGAGCAGTACTTC | TRBJ2-7 | many | TRBV3-1/TRBV3-2 | -
CASSYGTVANQPQHF | TGTGCCAGCAGTTACGGGACAGTAGCAAATCAGCCCCAGCATTTT | TRBJ1-5 | - | TRBV6-2/TRBV6-3 | TRBD1
CASGQGNTGELFF | TGTGCCTCGGGACAGGGGAACACCGGGGAGCTGTTTTTT | TRBJ2-2 | - | TRBV30 | TRBD1
CASNLQGFYGYTF | TGCGCCAGCAATTTACAGGGATTCTATGGCTACACCTTC | TRBJ1-2 | - | TRBV23-1 | -
CSVEAGFGANVLTF | TGCAGCGTTGAAGCAGGGTTTGGGGCCAACGTCCTGACTTTC | TRBJ2-6 | - | TRBV29-1 | -
CASRLTGANEKLFF | TGTGCCAGCAGATTAACAGGGGCTAATGAAAAACTGTTTTTT | TRBJ1-4 | - | TRBV28 | TRBD1
CASRRTGTNYGYTF | TGTGCCAGCAGACGGACAGGGACTAACTATGGCTACACCTTC | TRBJ1-2 | - | TRBV27 | TRBD1
CASRQLTNTDRVFPTF | TGTGCCAGCCGTCAACTTACGAATACGGACAGGGTGTTTCCCACCTTC | TRBJ1-2 | once | TRBV27 | TRBD1
CASGVGAYTEAFF | TGCGCCAGCGGAGTGGGGGCGTACACTGAAGCTTTCTTT | TRBJ1-1 | - | TRBV10-2 | -
CASSSGGAVDTEAFF | TGTGCCAGCAGCTCAGGGGGCGCAGTGGACACTGAAGCTTTCTTT | TRBJ1-1 | - | TRBV7-9 | TRBD1
CASSFGGGGTEAFF | TGTGCCAGCAGCTTCGGGGGAGGGGGAACTGAAGCTTTCTTT | TRBJ1-1 | once | TRBV6-2/TRBV6-3 | -
CASRTWGAGGTGELFF | TGTGCCAGCAGGACCTGGGGGGCAGGAGGCACCGGGGAGCTGTTTTTT | TRBJ2-2 | few | TRBV5-4 | -
CASSPRGIGANVLTF | TGTGCCAGCAGCCCAAGGGGGATTGGGGCCAACGTCCTGACTTTC | TRBJ2-6 | few | TRBV7-3 | -
CATSRVGSNQPQHF | TGTGCCACCAGCAGAGTCGGCAGCAATCAGCCCCAGCATTTT | TRBJ1-5 | - | TRBV15 | -
CASSRYLQGGQGAKNTEAFF | TGCGCCAGCAGCCGATACCTTCAAGGCGGACAGGGGGCGAAGAACACTGAAGCTTTCTTT | TRBJ1-1 | - | TRBV4-3 | TRBD1
CASSRTVQETQYF | TGTGCCAGCAGCCGGACAGTCCAAGAGACCCAGTACTTC | TRBJ2-5 | - | TRBV6-5 | -
CASSLLGQLYNEQFF | TGTGCCAGCAGTTTGCTGGGACAGCTCTACAATGAGCAGTTCTTC | TRBJ2-1 | once | TRBV27 | TRBD1
CASGPPTGQGHYRRAGELFF | TGTGCTAGTGGTCCCCCGACGGGACAGGGCCACTATCGGCGGGCCGGGGAGCTGTTTTTT | TRBJ2-2 | - | TRBV12-5 | TRBD1
CASSSKSGVGNEQFF | TGTGCCAGCAGCTCGAAGTCAGGGGTCGGTAATGAGCAGTTCTTC | TRBJ2-1 | - | TRBV9 | -
CASSGPQETQYF | TGTGCCAGCAGTGGGCCTCAAGAGACCCAGTACTTC | TRBJ2-5 | once | TRBV11-3 | -
CASRVQPGYEQYF | TGTGCCAGTAGGGTCCAGCCGGGATACGAGCAGTACTTC | TRBJ2-7 | once | TRBV19 | -
CASSKRRGMSNQPQHF | TGTGCCAGCAGTAAGAGGAGAGGGATGAGCAATCAGCCCCAGCATTTT | TRBJ1-5 | - | TRBV6-2/TRBV6-3 | -
CASSLGGTSYLGNEQFF | TGTGCCAGCAGCTTAGGGGGCACATCGTACCTCGGCAATGAGCAGTTCTTC | TRBJ2-1 | - | TRBV7-2 | -
CASSLAGSHNEQFF | TGTGCCAGCAGCTTGGCCGGGAGTCACAATGAGCAGTTCTTC | TRBJ2-1 | - | TRBV5-6 | -
CASLKDFVGNTIYF | TGTGCCAGCTTAAAGGATTTCGTGGGAAACACCATATATTTT | TRBJ1-3 | - | TRBV28 | -
CASSTGGMNTEAFF | TGTGCCAGTAGCACCGGGGGAATGAACACTGAAGCTTTCTTT | TRBJ1-1 | - | TRBV19 | -
CASSSWGTNTEAFF | TGTGCCAGCAGTTCATGGGGCACCAACACTGAAGCTTTCTTT | TRBJ1-1 | - | TRBV27 | -
CASSPGQGVTDTQYF | TGTGCCAGCTCACCCGGACAGGGGGTCACAGATACGCAGTATTTT | TRBJ2-3 | - | TRBV18 | TRBD1
CASRAGGGFSEQYF | TGTGCCAGCCGCGCAGGGGGCGGTTTCAGCGAGCAGTACTTC | TRBJ2-7 | - | TRBV27 | TRBD1
CASSIDLLAANTGELFF | TGTGCCAGTAGTATAGATCTACTAGCGGCTAACACCGGGGAGCTGTTTTTT | TRBJ2-2 | - | TRBV19 | TRBD2
CASSLFPLAGGSFDEQFF | TGTGCCAGCAGTTTATTCCCTCTAGCGGGAGGCTCGTTTGATGAGCAGTTCTTC | TRBJ2-1 | - | TRBV27 | TRBD2
CASSPKQGPGRSPLHF | TGTGCCAGCAGTCCTAAACAGGGTCCTGGGAGGTCACCCCTCCACTTT | TRBJ1-6 | - | TRBV28 | -
CASSPAYEQYF | TGTGCCAGCTCACCTGCCTACGAGCAGTACTTC | TRBJ2-7 | - | TRBV18 | -
CASSLSGSPYNEQFF | TGTGCCAGCAGCTTAAGCGGGAGCCCTTACAATGAGCAGTTCTTC | TRBJ2-1 | - | TRBV7-3 | TRBD2
CASRMTGGRSGNTIYF | TGTGCCAGCAGAATGACAGGGGGTCGCTCTGGAAACACCATATATTTT | TRBJ1-3 | - | TRBV28 | TRBD1
CASSIDGGLMNQPQHF | TGTGCCAGTAGTATAGATGGGGGACTCATGAATCAGCCCCAGCATTTT | TRBJ1-5 | - | TRBV19 | -
CASSVTGELFF | TGTGCCAGCAGCGTCACCGGGGAGCTGTTTTTT | TRBJ2-2 | - | TRBV28 | -
CASSQGLAENTGELFF | TGCGCCAGCAGCCAAGGGCTAGCGGAGAACACCGGGGAGCTGTTTTTT | TRBJ2-2 | - | TRBV4-3 | TRBD2
CASSLVAGGMNEQFF | TGTGCCAGCAGCTTAGTGGCGGGAGGGATGAATGAGCAGTTCTTC | TRBJ2-1 | once | TRBV7-3 | TRBD2
CASSQALAAATLTDTQYF | TGTGCCAGCAGCCAGGCGCTTGCAGCGGCCACTCTCACAGATACGCAGTATTTT | TRBJ2-3 | - | TRBV4-2 | -
CASSLDQGSYSPLHF | TGCGCCAGCAGCTTGGACCAGGGTTCGTATTCACCCCTCCACTTT | TRBJ1-6 | - | TRBV5-1 | -
CASSLVDAAYNEQFF | TGTGCCAGCAGCTTAGTTGATGCAGCCTACAATGAGCAGTTCTTC | TRBJ2-1 | - | TRBV7-2 | -
CASHDRGRVQETQYF | TGTGCCAGTCACGACAGGGGAAGAGTCCAAGAGACCCAGTACTTC | TRBJ2-5 | - | TRBV28 | TRBD1
CASSLTSGHYEQYF | TGTGCCAGCAGTTTGACTAGCGGACACTACGAGCAGTACTTC | TRBJ2-7 | - | TRBV27 | TRBD2
CASNKVGGPKRETQYF | TGTGCCAGCAATAAGGTTGGGGGACCGAAGAGGGAGACCCAGTACTTC | TRBJ2-5 | - | TRBV5-6 | -
CASSHHRGVTYNEQFF | TGTGCCAGCAGCCATCACAGGGGCGTCACCTACAATGAGCAGTTCTTC | TRBJ2-1 | - | TRBV7-9 | TRBD1
CASSLSGGHTEAFF | TGTGCCAGCAGCTTAAGTGGGGGACACACTGAAGCTTTCTTT | TRBJ1-1 | few | TRBV7-9 | -
CASGLAGRNYGYTF | TGTGCTAGTGGTTTGGCCGGACGAAACTATGGCTACACCTTC | TRBJ1-2 | - | TRBV12-5 | -